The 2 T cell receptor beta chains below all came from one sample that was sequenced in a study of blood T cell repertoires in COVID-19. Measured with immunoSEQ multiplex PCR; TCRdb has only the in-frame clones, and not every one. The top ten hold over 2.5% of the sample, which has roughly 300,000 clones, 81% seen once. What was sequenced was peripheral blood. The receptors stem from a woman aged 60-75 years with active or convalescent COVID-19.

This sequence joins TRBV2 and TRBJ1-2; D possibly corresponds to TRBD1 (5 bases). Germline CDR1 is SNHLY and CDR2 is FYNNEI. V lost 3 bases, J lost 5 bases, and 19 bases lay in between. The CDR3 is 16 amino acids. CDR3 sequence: CASSDRSGVVEYGYTF. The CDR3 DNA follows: TGTGCCAGCAGTGATAGGTCGGGGGTAGTTGAATATGGCTACACCTTC. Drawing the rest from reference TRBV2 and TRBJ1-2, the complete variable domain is EPEVTQTPSHQVTQMGQEVILRCVPISNHLYFYWYRQILGQKVEFLVSFYNNEISEKSEIFDDQFSVERPDGSNFTLKIRSTKLEDSAMYFCASSDRSGVVEYGYTFGSGTRLTVV.

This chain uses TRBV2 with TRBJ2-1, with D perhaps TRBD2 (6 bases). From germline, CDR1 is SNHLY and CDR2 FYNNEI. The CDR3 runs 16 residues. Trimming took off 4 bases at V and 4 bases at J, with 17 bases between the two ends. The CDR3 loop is CASSGLRRGQYNEQFF. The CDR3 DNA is TGTGCCAGCAGTGGGCTGCGGCGGGGCCAATACAATGAGCAGTTCTTC.